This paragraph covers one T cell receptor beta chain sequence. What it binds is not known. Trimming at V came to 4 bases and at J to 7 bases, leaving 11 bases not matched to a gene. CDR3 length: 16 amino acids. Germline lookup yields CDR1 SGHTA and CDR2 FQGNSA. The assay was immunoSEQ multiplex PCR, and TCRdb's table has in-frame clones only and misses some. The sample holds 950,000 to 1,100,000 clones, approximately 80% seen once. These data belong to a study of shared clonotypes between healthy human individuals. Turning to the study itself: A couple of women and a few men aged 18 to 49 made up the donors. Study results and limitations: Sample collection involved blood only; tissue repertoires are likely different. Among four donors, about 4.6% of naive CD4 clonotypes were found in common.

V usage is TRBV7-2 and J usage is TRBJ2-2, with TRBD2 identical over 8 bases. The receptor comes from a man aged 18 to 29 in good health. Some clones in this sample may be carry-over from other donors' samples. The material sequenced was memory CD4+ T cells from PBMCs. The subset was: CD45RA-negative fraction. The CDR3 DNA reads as TGTGCCAGCAGCTCACGACGGATTGCGGGAGGCGGGGAGCTGTTTTTT. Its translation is CASSSRRIAGGGELFF.